What follows describes a single T cell receptor (beta chain). The antigen remains unidentified. The source of the sample is a study of cytomegalovirus exposure and HLA in healthy donors. Study-wide findings and caveats: Later work found that TCR association rates differed between HLA loci; DRB1 had the most and HLA-C the fewest.

PCR was performed using 60 Vbeta and 13 Jbeta primers. TCRdb keeps only in-frame clones here, not all; method: immunoSEQ multiplex PCR. This table has about 82,000 clones, about 78% appearing once. Germline values: CDR1 SGHTA, CDR2 FQGNSA. Trimming removed 4 bases from V and 3 bases from J, with 18 bases in between. The CDR3 extends over 16 amino acids. The chain is built from TRBV7-2 and TRBJ1-2; D is undetermined. The material sequenced was PBMCs. The receptor was isolated from a man in his fifties or sixties in good health and CMV-seronegative. CDR3 DNA: TGTGCCAGCAGCTCGTACGCGAGCCGCACCGACTATGGCTACACCTTC. It is translated as CASSSYASRTDYGYTF.